Below are 7 T cell receptor beta chains sequenced from a single sample in a study of cytomegalovirus exposure and HLA in healthy donors. The PCR had 60 Vbeta and 13 Jbeta primers. The repertoire was sequenced with immunoSEQ multiplex PCR; TCRdb's copy has only in-frame clones and lacks some. In the table there are about 200,000 clones, roughly 86% of which are singletons. Sequencing input: PBMCs. These receptors originate from a man in his forties in good health and CMV-seropositive.

This clone was found a few times. V gene TRBV30 combines with J gene TRBJ1-3; D is unclear. Trimming pared 4 bases from V and 4 bases from J, leaving 11 bases between. The CDR3 is made up of 13 amino acids. In germline, CDR1 is GTSNPN, CDR2 SVGIG (reference sequence). CDR3 sequence (DNA): TGTGCCTGGAAGTCGGTCTCAGGAAACACCATATATTTT. This encodes CAWKSVSGNTIYF.

The CDR3 bases are TGTGCCAGCAGCCAGGGACAGCAAACTCAGCCCCAGCATTTT. This translates into CASSQGQQTQPQHF. J is TRBJ1-5 and V is TRBV7-2; 7 nucleotides agree with TRBD1. Germline V gene data show CDR1 as SGHTA and CDR2 as FQGNSA. This CDR3 contains 14 residues. The J segment lost 6 bases and the V segment lost 5 bases, leaving 7 bases of the junction unmatched.

The V and J genes are TRBV27 and TRBJ1-6; 10 bases are shared with TRBD1. The CDR3 covers 15 residues. After removal of 0 bases from V and 7 bases from J, the junction contained 0 bases not matched to a gene. CDR1 and CDR2 from the germline V gene are MNHEY and SMNVEV (reference sequence). CDR3 DNA: TGTGCCAGCAGTTTATCGACAGGGGGCAATTCACCCCTCCACTTT. Its translation is CASSLSTGGNSPLHF.

This chain joins TRBV5-1 and TRBJ2-1, with D unresolved. Trimming removed 2 bases at V and 8 bases at J, with 8 bases between. CDR1 and CDR2 (germline): SGHRS, YFSETQ. This CDR3 has 12 residues. The CDR3 nucleotides read TGCGCCAGCAGCTTCGATAGCCATGAGCAGTTCTTC. Translation gives CASSFDSHEQFF. Using reference TRBV5-1 and TRBJ2-1 for the parts outside the CDR3, the full variable domain is KAGVTQTPRYLIKTRGQQVTLSCSPISGHRSVSWYQQTPGQGLQFLFEYFSETQRNKGNFPGRFSGRQFSNSRSEMNVSTLELGDSALYLCASSFDSHEQFFGPGTRLTVL.

This chain connects TRBV5-6 to TRBJ2-7, with 7 nucleotides matching TRBD1. The germline V gene encodes CDR1 SGHDT and CDR2 YYEEEE. V was clipped by 3 bases and J by 3 bases; unmatched bases: 15. This CDR3 region has 17 residues. DNA for the CDR3: TGTGCCAGCAGCTCGCGAAGAACCCGGGACAGCCTCTACGAGCAGTACTTC. It encodes CASSSRRTRDSLYEQYF.

The genes are TRBV2 and TRBJ2-7; a weak D match, TRBD2 (6 bases). The CDR3 runs 17 residues. Germline lookup yields CDR1 SNHLY and CDR2 FYNNEI. Trimming stripped 5 bases from V and 6 bases from J, with 26 bases between. CDR3 coding DNA: TGTGCCAGCAGTTCCCCGGGACCCCCGGGCCGGCGGGGCGAGCAGTACTTC. Translated, it gives CASSSPGPPGRRGEQYF.

The chain carries TRBV7-9 and TRBJ1-2; D might be TRBD1 (5 bases). The CDR3 loop spans 15 amino acids. CDR1 and CDR2 from the germline V gene are SEHNR and FQNEAQ (reference sequence). V was clipped by 8 bases and J by 0 bases, with 16 bases between them. In DNA, the CDR3 is TGTGCCAGCGTAGGGGTGCCCTCGGCTAACTATGGCTACACCTTC. It yields the protein CASVGVPSANYGYTF.